Presented here are 5 T cell receptor beta chains from one specimen sequenced in a study of T cells after yellow fever vaccination (dated by TCRdb to about 2019). What the treatment or condition label conveys for this sample: live attenuated yellow fever vaccine strain. The receptor library was made with 5' RACE. The sequencer listed for this sample is Illumina NovaSeq 6000. TCRdb handled the public reads itself, with Q25 trimming in fastp and clone calling in MiXCR, and kept productive beta chains. Every CDR3 protein is listed once, alongside the most common genes and DNA of its rows. The sample includes 300,000 to 400,000 distinct CDR3 sequences, with about an eighth observed a single time. Clones ranked in the top ten supply roughly 3.1% of the sample. Sequenced here: CD4+ T cells sorted from PBMCs, sampled 15 days after the yellow fever booster vaccination. These receptors all stem from a man younger than 35 who received the YFV17D yellow fever vaccine.

The rearrangement joins TRBV6-2 or TRBV6-3 to TRBJ2-7; 7 nucleotides line up with TRBD2. CDR1 and CDR2 (germline): MNHEY, SVGEGT. Trimming cost V 2 bases and J 1 base; bases outside gene matches: 2. The CDR3 is made up of 14 amino acids. CDR3 protein: CASSYASGSYEQYV. The DNA for the CDR3 is TGTGCCAGCAGTTACGCTAGCGGATCCTACGAGCAGTACGTC.

The chain employs TRBV29-1 and TRBJ2-3, with TRBD2 identical over 9 bases. From germline, CDR1 is SQVTM and CDR2 ANQGSEA. Losses at the gene ends were 2 bases for V and 6 bases for J; bases not matched to a gene: 0. The CDR3 contains 12 residues. This CDR3 is CSVELAGDTQYF. CDR3 nucleotides: TGCAGCGTTGAACTAGCGGGGGATACGCAGTATTTT.

This clonotype occurred many times. V and J are TRBV11-2 and TRBJ1-4; D unresolved. The CDR3 contains 14 residues. Germline values: CDR1 SGHAT, CDR2 FQNNGV. With 6 bases removed from V and 0 bases from J, the gap between germline ends came to 8 bases. The CDR3: CASSRSATNEKLFF. DNA for the CDR3: TGTGCCAGCAGTAGAAGTGCAACTAATGAAAAACTGTTTTTT.

This clonotype was recorded many times. In nucleotides, the CDR3 is TGCAGTGCTAGCGGTCTTGGCGGGGGGTTCCAAAACATTCAGTACTTC. Protein sequence: CSASGLGGGFQNIQYF. The chain joins TRBV20-1 to TRBJ2-4; 8 bases agree with TRBD2. CDR1 is DFQATT, CDR2 SNEGSKA, per germline (reference sequence). There are 16 residues in the CDR3. The ends lost 3 bases at V and 5 bases at J; junction bases unmatched: 12.

The J gene is TRBJ2-3, the V gene TRBV7-3; tentatively, D is TRBD2 (6 bases). The V end was cut by 4 bases, the J end by 3 bases, with 14 bases between. This CDR3 contains 15 residues. Germline CDR1 reads SGHTA; CDR2 reads FQGTGA. CDR3 sequence: CASSSHSGVTDTQYF. The CDR3 DNA reads as TGTGCCAGCAGCTCCCACTCGGGGGTTACAGATACGCAGTATTTT.